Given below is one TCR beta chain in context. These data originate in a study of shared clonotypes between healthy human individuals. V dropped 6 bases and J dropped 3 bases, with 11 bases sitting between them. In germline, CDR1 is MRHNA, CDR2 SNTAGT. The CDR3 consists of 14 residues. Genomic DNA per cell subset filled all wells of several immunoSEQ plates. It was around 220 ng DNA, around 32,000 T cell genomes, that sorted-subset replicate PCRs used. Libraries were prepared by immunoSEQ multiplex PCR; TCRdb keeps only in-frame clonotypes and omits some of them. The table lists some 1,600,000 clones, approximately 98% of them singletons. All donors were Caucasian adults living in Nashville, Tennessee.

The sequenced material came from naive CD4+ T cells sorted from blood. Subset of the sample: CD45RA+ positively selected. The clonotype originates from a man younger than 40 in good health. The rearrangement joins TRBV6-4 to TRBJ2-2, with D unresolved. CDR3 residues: CASRVDSYTGELFF. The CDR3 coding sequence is TGTGCCAGCAGAGTAGACTCCTACACCGGGGAGCTGTTTTTT.